This entry lists 9 T cell receptor beta chains sequenced from one sample in a study of control samples from healthy donors and cancer patients (dated by TCRdb to about 2020). Libraries were constructed by the immunoSEQ multiplex PCR assay. The immuneACCESS repertoire file appears here via TCRdb, limited to in-frame rearrangements. These files lack a portion of the clones; in checked studies, under half of the deficit traces to unresolved V genes, and the cause of the others is not known. The sample table holds approximately 120,000 clones, of which 87% were seen once. The ten top clones hold over 7.5% of the sample. What was sequenced was blood. The receptors stem from a man aged 40-49 years in good health.

The chain recombines TRBV10-3 with TRBJ1-2; D remains unclear. From germline, CDR1 is ENHRY and CDR2 SYGVKD. Trimming took off 3 bases at V and 2 bases at J, with 13 bases between the two ends. CDR3 size: 15 residues. Here the CDR3 reads CAISEKHGMNYGYTF. CDR3 nucleotides: TGTGCCATCAGTGAAAAGCATGGGATGAACTATGGCTACACCTTC.

The chain carries TRBV7-2 and TRBJ2-3; D not certain. Trimming removed 5 bases at V and 0 bases at J, with 12 bases between. CDR1 is SGHTA, CDR2 FQGNSA, per germline. CDR3 length equals 15 residues. CDR3 region: CASSLTLMSTDTQYF. The CDR3 coding sequence is TGTGCCAGCAGCCTTACTCTGATGAGCACAGATACGCAGTATTTT.

This chain connects TRBV7-2 to TRBJ1-2, with TRBD1 as a possible D gene (5 bases). The CDR3 is 16 residues long. Germline V CDR1 and CDR2: SGHTA, FQGNSA. V shed 5 bases and J shed 4 bases, with 20 bases lying between them. The CDR3 region has the DNA TGTGCCAGCAGCATCGATGCCGGGACGGATATCTATGGCTACACCTTC. This encodes CASSIDAGTDIYGYTF.

The chain carries TRBV11-2 and TRBJ2-1; 7 positions match TRBD2. This CDR3 spans 19 amino acids. With V trimmed by 2 bases and J by 7 bases, 20 bases remained unmatched. Germline CDR1 is SGHAT and CDR2 is FQNNGV. CDR3 nucleotide sequence: TGTGCCAGCAGCTTATCCAGGACTAGAAGTGGCAATCGGGGTAATGAGCAGTTCTTC. Translation: CASSLSRTRSGNRGNEQFF.

The chain carries TRBV6-6 and TRBJ2-6; no clear D. Germline CDR1 is MNHNY and CDR2 is SVGAGI (reference sequence). The CDR3 totals 18 residues. V was clipped by 5 bases and J by 0 bases, with 17 bases between them. The CDR3, as DNA: TGTGCCAGCAGTCTCTGGGTCATACGCAGCTCTGGGGCCAACGTCCTGACTTTC. Translated, it gives CASSLWVIRSSGANVLTF.

The J gene is TRBJ2-7, the V gene TRBV4-1; 13 bases match TRBD2. This CDR3 region has 16 residues. The V gene's germline CDR1 is MGHRA and CDR2 YSYEKL. V trimming: 0 bases; J trimming: 5 bases; junction bases outside the gene matches: 4. CDR3 sequence reads: CASSQDLTSGGHEQYF. As DNA, the CDR3 is TGCGCCAGCAGCCAAGATCTGACTAGCGGGGGGCACGAGCAGTACTTC.

This chain uses TRBV5-6 with TRBJ1-5, with D possibly matching TRBD1 (6 bases). Trimming took 3 bases from V and 1 from J, leaving 11 bases between them. This CDR3 has 15 amino acids. Germline V gene lookup returns CDR1 SGHDT and CDR2 YYEEEE. In nucleotides, the CDR3 is TGTGCCAGCAGCTCTCTTGACAGGAGCAATCAGCCCCAGCATTTT. It yields the protein CASSSLDRSNQPQHF. Looking up the rest from reference TRBV5-6 and TRBJ1-5 gives the full variable domain: DAGVTQSPTHLIKTRGQQVTLRCSPKSGHDTVSWYQQALGQGPQFIFQYYEEEERQRGNFPDRFSGHQFPNYSSELNVNALLLGDSALYLCASSSLDRSNQPQHFGDGTRLSIL.

The chain carries TRBV30 and TRBJ2-3; D is perhaps TRBD1 (5 bases). V was clipped by 5 bases and J by 0 bases, with 9 bases between them. In germline, CDR1 is GTSNPN, CDR2 SVGIG (reference sequence). The CDR3 is made up of 13 amino acids. In DNA form, the CDR3 reads TGTGCCTGGGCAAGACAGAGCACAGATACGCAGTATTTT. It is translated as CAWARQSTDTQYF. Drawing the rest from reference TRBV30 and TRBJ2-3, the complete variable domain is SQTIHQWPATLVQPVGSPLSLECTVEGTSNPNLYWYRQAAGRGLQLLFYSVGIGQISSEVPQNLSASRPQDRQFILSSKKLLLSDSGFYLCAWARQSTDTQYFGPGTRLTVL.

This clone was recorded a few times. This chain links TRBV24-1 with TRBJ1-5, with D uncertain. CDR3 size: 14 residues. The V gene's germline CDR1 is KGHDR and CDR2 SFDVKD. The V gene lost 3 bases and the J gene lost 0 bases, with 5 bases spanning the gap. CDR3 nucleotides: TGTGCCACCAGTGATGACGGTAGCAATCAGCCCCAGCATTTT. Amino acids: CATSDDGSNQPQHF.